This T cell receptor (beta chain) came from a study of control samples from healthy donors and cancer patients. Germline CDR1 is MNHEY and CDR2 is SVGEGT. This CDR3 has 15 amino acids. With 5 bases clipped from V and 7 bases from J, the junction kept 6 bases outside the gene matches. This clone was counted between two and nine times. Produced via immunoSEQ multiplex PCR; TCRdb's table is partial and in-frame only. The repertoire includes roughly 3,600 clones, about 80% of them detected once, and roughly 9% sits in the top ten. This TCR derives from a female donor with melanoma. The rearrangement joins TRBV6-2 or TRBV6-3 to TRBJ1-6; 9 bases are shared with TRBD1. The material sequenced was formalin-fixed, paraffin-embedded tissue. CDR3 nucleotides: TGTGCCAGCAGTGGAACCGGGACAGGGAATTCACCCCTCCACTTT. Residues: CASSGTGTGNSPLHF.